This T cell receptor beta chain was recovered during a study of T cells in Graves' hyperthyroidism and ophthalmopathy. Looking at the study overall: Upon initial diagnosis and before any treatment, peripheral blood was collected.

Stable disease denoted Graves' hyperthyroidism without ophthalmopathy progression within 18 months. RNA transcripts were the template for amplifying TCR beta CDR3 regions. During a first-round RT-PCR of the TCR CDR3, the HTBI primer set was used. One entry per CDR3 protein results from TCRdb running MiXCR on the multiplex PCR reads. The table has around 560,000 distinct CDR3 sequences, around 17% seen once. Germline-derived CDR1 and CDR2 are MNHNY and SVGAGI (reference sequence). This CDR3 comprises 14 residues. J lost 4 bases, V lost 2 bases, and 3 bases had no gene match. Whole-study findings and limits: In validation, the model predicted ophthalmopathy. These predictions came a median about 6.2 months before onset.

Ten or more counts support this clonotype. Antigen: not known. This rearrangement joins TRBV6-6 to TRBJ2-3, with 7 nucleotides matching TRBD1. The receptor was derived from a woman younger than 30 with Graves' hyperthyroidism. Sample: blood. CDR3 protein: CASSYGQGADTQYF. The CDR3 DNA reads TGTGCCAGCAGTTACGGCCAGGGGGCAGATACGCAGTATTTT.